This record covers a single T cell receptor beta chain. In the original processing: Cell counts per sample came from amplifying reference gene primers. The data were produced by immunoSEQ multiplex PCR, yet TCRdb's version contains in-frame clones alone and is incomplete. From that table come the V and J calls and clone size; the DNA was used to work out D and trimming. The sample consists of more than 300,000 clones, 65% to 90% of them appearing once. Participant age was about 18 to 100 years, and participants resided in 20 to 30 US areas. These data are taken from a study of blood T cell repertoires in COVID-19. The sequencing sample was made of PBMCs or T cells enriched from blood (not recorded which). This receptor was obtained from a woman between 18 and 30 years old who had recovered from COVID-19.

CDR3 nucleotide sequence: TGTGCCAGCAGCCCACCAGGTGCGGGCGGAGGTTACAATGAGCAGTTCTTC. Its translation is CASSPPGAGGGYNEQFF. The chain is built from TRBV3-1 (or the pseudogene TRBV3-2) and TRBJ2-1; tentatively, D is TRBD2 (5 bases). The CDR3 spans 17 residues. In germline, CDR1 is LGHDT, CDR2 YNNKEL (reference sequence). Trimming shortened V by 4 bases and J by 4 bases, and 20 bases separated the two germline ends.